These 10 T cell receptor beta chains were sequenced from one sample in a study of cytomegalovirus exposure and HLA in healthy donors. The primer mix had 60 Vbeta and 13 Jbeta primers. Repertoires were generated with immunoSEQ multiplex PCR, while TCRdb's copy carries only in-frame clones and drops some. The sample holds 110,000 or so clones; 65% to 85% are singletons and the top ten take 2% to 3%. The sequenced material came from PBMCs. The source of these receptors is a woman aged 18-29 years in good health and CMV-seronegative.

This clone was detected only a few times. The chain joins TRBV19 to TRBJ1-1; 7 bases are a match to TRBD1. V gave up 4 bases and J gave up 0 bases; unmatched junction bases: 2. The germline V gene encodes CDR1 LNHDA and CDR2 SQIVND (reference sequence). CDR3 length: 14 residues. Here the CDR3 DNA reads TGTGCCAGTAGTACAACAGGGGTGAACACTGAAGCTTTCTTT. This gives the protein CASSTTGVNTEAFF. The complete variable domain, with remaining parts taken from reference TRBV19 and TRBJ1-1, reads DGGITQSPKYLFRKEGQNVTLSCEQNLNHDAMYWYRQDPGQGLRLIYYSQIVNDFQKGDIAEGYSVSREKKESFPLTVTSAQKNPTAFYLCASSTTGVNTEAFFGQGTRLTVV.

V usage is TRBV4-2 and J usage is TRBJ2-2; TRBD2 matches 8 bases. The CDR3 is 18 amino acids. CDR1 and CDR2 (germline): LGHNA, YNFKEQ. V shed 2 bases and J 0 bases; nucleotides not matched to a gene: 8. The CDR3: CASSQRAPGLANTGELFF. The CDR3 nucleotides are TGTGCCAGCAGCCAAAGAGCTCCGGGACTAGCGAACACCGGGGAGCTGTTTTTT.

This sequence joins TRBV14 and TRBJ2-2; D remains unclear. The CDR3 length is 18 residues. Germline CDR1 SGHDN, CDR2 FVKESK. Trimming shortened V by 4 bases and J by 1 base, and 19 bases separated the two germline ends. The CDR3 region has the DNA TGTGCCAGCAGCCGAAGTGTCCTTCGGCGGAGGAACACCGGGGAGCTGTTTTTT. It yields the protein CASSRSVLRRRNTGELFF.

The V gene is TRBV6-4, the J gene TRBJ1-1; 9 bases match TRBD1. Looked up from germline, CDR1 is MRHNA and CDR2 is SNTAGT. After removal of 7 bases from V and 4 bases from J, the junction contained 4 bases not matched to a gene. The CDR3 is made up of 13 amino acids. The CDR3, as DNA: TGTGCCAGCACCCAGGGACAGGGCACTGAAGCTTTCTTT. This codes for CASTQGQGTEAFF.

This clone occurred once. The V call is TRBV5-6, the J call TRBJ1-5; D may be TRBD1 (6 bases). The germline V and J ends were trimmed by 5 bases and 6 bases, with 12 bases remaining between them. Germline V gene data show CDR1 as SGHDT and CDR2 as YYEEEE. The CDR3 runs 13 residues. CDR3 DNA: TGTGCCAGCAGTGATCAGGGGTTTCAGCCCCAGCATTTT. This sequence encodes CASSDQGFQPQHF. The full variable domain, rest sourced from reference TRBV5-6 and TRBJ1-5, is DAGVTQSPTHLIKTRGQQVTLRCSPKSGHDTVSWYQQALGQGPQFIFQYYEEEERQRGNFPDRFSGHQFPNYSSELNVNALLLGDSALYLCASSDQGFQPQHFGDGTRLSIL.

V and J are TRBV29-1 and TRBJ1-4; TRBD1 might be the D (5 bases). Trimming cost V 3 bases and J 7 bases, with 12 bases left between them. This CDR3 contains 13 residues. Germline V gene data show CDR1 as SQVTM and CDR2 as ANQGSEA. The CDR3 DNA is TGCAGCGTTGACCGGGGGATGGGTGAAAAACTGTTTTTT. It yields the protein CSVDRGMGEKLFF. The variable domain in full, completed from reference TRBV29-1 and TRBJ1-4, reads SAVISQKPSRDICQRGTSLTIQCQVDSQVTMMFWYRQQPGQSLTLIATANQGSEATYESGFVIDKFPISRPNLTFSTLTVSNMSPEDSSIYLCSVDRGMGEKLFFGSGTQLSVL.

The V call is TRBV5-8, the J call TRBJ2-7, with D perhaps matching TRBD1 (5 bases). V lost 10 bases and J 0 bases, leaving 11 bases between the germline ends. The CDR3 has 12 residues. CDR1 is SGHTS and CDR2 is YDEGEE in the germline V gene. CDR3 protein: CAAPGNSYEQYF. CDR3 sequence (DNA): TGTGCCGCCCCAGGGAACTCCTACGAGCAGTACTTC.

The CDR3 DNA reads as TGTGCCAGCAGCGCGGGACTAGCGGGAGCCTCGAACACCGGGGAGCTGTTTTTT. It is translated as CASSAGLAGASNTGELFF. The V call is TRBV9, the J call TRBJ2-2, with 14 bases fitting TRBD2. Trimming at V came to 3 bases and at J to 0 bases, leaving 4 bases not matched to a gene. The CDR3 covers 18 residues. The germline gives CDR1 SGDLS, CDR2 YYNGEE.

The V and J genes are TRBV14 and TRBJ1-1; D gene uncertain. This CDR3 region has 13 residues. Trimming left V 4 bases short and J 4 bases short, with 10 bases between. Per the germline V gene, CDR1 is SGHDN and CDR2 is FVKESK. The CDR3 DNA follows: TGTGCCAGCAGCCGGACGGGAGGCACTGAAGCTTTCTTT. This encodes CASSRTGGTEAFF.

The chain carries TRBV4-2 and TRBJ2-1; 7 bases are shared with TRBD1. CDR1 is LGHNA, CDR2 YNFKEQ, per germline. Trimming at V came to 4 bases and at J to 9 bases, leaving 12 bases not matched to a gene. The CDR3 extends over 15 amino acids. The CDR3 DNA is TGTGCCAGCAGCCCCTCAATTGACAGGGAAACTGAGCAGTTCTTC. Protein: CASSPSIDRETEQFF.